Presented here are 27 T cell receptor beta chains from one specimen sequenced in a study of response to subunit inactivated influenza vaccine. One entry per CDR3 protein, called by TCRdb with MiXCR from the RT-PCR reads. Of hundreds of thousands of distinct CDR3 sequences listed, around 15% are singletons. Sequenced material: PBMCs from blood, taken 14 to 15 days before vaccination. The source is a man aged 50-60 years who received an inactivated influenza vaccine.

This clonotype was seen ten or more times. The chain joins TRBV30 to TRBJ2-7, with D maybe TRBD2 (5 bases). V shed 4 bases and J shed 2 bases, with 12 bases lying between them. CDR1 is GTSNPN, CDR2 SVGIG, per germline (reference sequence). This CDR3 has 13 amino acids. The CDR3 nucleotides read TGTGCCTGGAAGGACTTTTCGACCTACGAGCAGTACTTC. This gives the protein CAWKDFSTYEQYF. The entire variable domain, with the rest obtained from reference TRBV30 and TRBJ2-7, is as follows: SQTIHQWPATLVQPVGSPLSLECTVEGTSNPNLYWYRQAAGRGLQLLFYSVGIGQISSEVPQNLSASRPQDRQFILSSKKLLLSDSGFYLCAWKDFSTYEQYFGPGTRLTVT.

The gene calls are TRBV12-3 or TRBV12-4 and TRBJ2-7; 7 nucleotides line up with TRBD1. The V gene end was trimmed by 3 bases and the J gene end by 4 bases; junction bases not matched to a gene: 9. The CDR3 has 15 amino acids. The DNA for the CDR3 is TGTGCCAGCAGTTTTAGTACAGGGGTAGGGTACGAGCAGTACTTC. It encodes CASSFSTGVGYEQYF.

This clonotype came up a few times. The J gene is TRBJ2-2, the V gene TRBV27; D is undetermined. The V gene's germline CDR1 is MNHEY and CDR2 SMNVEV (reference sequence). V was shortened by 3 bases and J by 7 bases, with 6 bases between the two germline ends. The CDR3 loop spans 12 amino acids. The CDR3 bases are TGTGCCAGCAGTTTGGGTAACGGGGAGCTGTTTTTT. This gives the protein CASSLGNGELFF.

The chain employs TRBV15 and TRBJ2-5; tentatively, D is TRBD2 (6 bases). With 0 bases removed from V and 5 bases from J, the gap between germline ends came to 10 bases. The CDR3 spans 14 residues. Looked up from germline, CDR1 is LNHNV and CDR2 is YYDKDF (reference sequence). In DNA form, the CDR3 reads TGTGCCACCAGCAGAGATAAGGCGGGGGAGACCCAGTACTTC. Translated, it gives CATSRDKAGETQYF. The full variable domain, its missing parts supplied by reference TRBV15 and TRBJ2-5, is DAMVIQNPRYQVTQFGKPVTLSCSQTLNHNVMYWYQQKSSQAPKLLFHYYDKDFNNEADTPDNFQSRRPNTSFCFLDIRSPGLGDTAMYLCATSRDKAGETQYFGPGTRLLVL.

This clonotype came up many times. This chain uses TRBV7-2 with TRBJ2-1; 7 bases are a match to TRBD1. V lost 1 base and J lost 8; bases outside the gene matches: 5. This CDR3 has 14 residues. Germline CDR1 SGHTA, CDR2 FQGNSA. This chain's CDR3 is CASSLVDRVHEQFF. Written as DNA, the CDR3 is TGTGCCAGCAGCTTAGTAGACAGGGTTCATGAGCAGTTCTTC.

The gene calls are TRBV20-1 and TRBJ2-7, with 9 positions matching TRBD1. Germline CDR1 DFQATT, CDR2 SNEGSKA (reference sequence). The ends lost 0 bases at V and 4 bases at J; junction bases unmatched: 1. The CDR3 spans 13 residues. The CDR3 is CSARDGTGYEQYF. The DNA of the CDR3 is TGCAGTGCTAGAGATGGGACAGGGTACGAGCAGTACTTC.

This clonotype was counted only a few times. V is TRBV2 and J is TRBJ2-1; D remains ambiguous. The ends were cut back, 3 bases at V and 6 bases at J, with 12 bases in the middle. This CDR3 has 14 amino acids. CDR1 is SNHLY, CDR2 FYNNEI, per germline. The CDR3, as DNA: TGTGCCAGCAGTGATCTCGTGAAAGGCAATGAGCAGTTCTTC. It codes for CASSDLVKGNEQFF.

The CDR3 bases are TGTGCCAGCTCACCAAGGCAGAAAGAGACCCAGTACTTC. Translated, it gives CASSPRQKETQYF. The chain recombines TRBV18 with TRBJ2-5; D ambiguous. Germline CDR1 reads KGHSH; CDR2 reads LQKENI. Trimming left V 2 bases short and J 3 bases short, with 7 bases between. The CDR3 length is 13 residues. Full variable domain (rest looked up from reference TRBV18 and TRBJ2-5): NAGVMQNPRHLVRRRGQEARLRCSPMKGHSHVYWYRQLPEEGLKFMVYLQKENIIDESGMPKERFSAEFPKEGPSILRIQQVVRGDSAAYFCASSPRQKETQYFGPGTRLLVL.

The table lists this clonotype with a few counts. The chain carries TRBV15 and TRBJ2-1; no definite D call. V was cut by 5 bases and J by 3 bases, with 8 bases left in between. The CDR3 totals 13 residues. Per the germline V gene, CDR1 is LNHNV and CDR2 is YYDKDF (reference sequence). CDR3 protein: CATSPRNYNEQFF. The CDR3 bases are TGTGCCACCAGCCCCCGGAACTACAATGAGCAGTTCTTC.

The CDR3 nucleotides are TGCGCCAGCAGCCAAGAGCCAGGATTGAACACCGGGGAGCTGTTTTTT. This sequence encodes CASSQEPGLNTGELFF. This sequence joins TRBV4-3 and TRBJ2-2; D remains ambiguous. Germline CDR1 LGHNA, CDR2 YSLEER. CDR3 length: 16 amino acids. Trimming took 0 bases from V and 1 from J, leaving 9 bases between them.

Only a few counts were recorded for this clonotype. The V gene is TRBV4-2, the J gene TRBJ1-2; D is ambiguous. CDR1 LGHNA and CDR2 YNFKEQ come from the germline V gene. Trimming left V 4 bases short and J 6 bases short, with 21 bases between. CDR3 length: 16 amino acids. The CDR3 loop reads CASSPASPARTDGYTF. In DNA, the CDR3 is TGTGCCAGCAGCCCCGCTTCCCCGGCCCGCACTGATGGCTACACCTTC.

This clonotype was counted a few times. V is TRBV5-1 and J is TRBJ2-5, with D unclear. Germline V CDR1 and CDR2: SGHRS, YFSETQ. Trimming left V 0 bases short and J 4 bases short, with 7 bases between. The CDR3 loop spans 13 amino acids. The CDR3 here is CASSLEIRETQYF. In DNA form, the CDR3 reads TGCGCCAGCAGCTTGGAGATTAGAGAGACCCAGTACTTC. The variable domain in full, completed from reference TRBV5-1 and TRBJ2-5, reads KAGVTQTPRYLIKTRGQQVTLSCSPISGHRSVSWYQQTPGQGLQFLFEYFSETQRNKGNFPGRFSGRQFSNSRSEMNVSTLELGDSALYLCASSLEIRETQYFGPGTRLLVL.

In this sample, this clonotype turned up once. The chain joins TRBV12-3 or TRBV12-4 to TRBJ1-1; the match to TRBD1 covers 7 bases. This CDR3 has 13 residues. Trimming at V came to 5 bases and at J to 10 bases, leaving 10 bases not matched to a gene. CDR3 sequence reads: CASSQGGLKAAFF. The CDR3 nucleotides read TGTGCCAGCAGTCAGGGGGGGTTAAAAGCAGCTTTCTTT.

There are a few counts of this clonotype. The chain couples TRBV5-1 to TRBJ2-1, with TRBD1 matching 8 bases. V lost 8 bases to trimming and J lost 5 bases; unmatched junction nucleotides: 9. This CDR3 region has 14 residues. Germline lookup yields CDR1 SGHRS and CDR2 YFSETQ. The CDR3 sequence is CASGRQGRNNEQFF. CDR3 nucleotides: TGCGCCAGTGGTCGACAGGGGAGAAACAATGAGCAGTTCTTC.

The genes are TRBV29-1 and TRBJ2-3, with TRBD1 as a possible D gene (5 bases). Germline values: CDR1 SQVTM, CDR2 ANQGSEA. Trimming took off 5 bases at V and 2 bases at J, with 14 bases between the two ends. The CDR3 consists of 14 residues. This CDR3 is CSVSKGWDTDTQYF. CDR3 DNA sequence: TGCAGCGTTTCCAAGGGGTGGGACACAGATACGCAGTATTTT.

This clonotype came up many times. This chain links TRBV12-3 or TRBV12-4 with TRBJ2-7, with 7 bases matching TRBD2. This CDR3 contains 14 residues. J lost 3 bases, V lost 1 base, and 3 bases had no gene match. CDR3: CASSLVGGYYEQYF. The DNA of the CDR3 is TGTGCCAGCAGTTTAGTGGGGGGGTACTACGAGCAGTACTTC.

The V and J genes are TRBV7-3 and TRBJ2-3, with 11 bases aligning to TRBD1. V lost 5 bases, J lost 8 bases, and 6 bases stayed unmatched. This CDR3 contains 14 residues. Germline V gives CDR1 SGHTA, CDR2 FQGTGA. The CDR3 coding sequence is TGTGCCAGCAGCAAGGACAGGGGGCGGTTTACGCAGTATTTT. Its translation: CASSKDRGRFTQYF.

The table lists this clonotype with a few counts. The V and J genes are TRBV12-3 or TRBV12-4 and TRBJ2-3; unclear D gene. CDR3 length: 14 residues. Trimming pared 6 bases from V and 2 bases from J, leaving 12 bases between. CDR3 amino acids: CASRQVWDTDTQYF. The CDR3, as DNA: TGTGCCAGCAGACAAGTGTGGGACACAGATACGCAGTATTTT.

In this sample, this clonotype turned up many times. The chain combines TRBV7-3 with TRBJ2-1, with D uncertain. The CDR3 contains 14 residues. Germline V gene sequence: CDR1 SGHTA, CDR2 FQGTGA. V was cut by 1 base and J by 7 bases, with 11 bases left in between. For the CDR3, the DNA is TGTGCCAGCAGCTTAAAGGTCCCTACAAATGAGCAGTTCTTC. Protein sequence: CASSLKVPTNEQFF.

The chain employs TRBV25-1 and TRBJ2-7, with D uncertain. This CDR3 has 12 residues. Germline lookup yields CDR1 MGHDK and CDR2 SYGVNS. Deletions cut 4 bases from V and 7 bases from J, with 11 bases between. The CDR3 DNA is TGTGCCAGCAGTGCTCCCTCCGGGGAGCAGTACTTC. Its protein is CASSAPSGEQYF.

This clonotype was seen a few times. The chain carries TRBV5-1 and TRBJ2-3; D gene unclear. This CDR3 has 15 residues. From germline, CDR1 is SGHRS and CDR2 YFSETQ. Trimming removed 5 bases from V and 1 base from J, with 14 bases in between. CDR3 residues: CASREGRFGTDTQYF. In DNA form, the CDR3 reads TGCGCCAGCAGAGAAGGTAGATTCGGCACAGATACGCAGTATTTT.

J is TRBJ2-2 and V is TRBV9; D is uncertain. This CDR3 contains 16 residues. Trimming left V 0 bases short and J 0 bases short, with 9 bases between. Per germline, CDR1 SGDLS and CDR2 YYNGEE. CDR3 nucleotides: TGTGCCAGCAGCGTAGCGTCCCTGGCGAACACCGGGGAGCTGTTTTTT. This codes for CASSVASLANTGELFF.

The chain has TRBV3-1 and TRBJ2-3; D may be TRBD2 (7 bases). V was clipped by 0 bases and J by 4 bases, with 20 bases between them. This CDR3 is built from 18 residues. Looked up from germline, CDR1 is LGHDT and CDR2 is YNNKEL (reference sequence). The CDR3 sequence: CASSQDRVRGAVADTQYF. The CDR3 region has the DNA TGTGCCAGCAGCCAAGATAGGGTACGGGGGGCCGTCGCAGATACGCAGTATTTT.

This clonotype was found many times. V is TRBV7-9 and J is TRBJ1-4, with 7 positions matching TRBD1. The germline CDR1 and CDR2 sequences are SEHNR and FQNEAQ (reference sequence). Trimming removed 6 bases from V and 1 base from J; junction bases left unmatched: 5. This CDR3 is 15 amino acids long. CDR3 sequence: CASSPRQGTNEKLFF. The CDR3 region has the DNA TGTGCCAGCAGTCCGCGACAGGGAACTAATGAAAAACTGTTTTTT.

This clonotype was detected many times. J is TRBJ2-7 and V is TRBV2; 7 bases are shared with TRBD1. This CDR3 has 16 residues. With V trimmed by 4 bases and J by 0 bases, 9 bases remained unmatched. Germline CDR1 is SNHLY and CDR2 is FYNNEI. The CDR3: CASSGTGTVFSYEQYF. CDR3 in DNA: TGTGCCAGCAGTGGCACCGGGACAGTATTCTCCTACGAGCAGTACTTC.

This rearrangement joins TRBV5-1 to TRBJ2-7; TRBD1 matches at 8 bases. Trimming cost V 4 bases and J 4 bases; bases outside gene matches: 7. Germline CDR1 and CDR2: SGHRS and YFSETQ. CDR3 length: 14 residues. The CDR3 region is CASSTPGTGYEQYF. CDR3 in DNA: TGCGCCAGCAGCACCCCCGGGACAGGTTACGAGCAGTACTTC.

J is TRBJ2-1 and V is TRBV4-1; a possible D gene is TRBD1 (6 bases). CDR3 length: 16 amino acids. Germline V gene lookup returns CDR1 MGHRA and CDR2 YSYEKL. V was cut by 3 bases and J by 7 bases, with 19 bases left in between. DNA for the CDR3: TGCGCCAGCAGCCAGTCCCGGCAGGGGCAGGGAAATGAGCAGTTCTTC. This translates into CASSQSRQGQGNEQFF.